This passage covers 20 T cell receptor beta chains from one sample sequenced in a study of vaccination and CD4 T cells after COVID-19 (dated by TCRdb to the early 2020s). Library preparation used PCR. Sequencing instrument: Illumina iSeq 100. At the Johns Hopkins FTIC core, DNA from the cultured CD4+ T cells underwent TCR sequencing with the Oncomine TCR Beta short-read assay. The raw public data were reprocessed by TCRdb itself: fastp quality trimming at Q25, MiXCR clonotype calling, in-frame beta chains only. For every CDR3 protein sequence, its rows merge into one entry that carries the most common genes and DNA. The sample table holds more than 15,000 distinct CDR3 sequences, of which almost 60% were seen once. Roughly 11% of the sample goes to the ten largest clones. What this sample's treatment or condition label stands for: roughly nine-day PBMC culture with coronavirus spike peptide pools or control peptides (ViraFEST assay).

Which antigens these TCRs recognize remains unknown. The sample consisted of CD4+ T cells from blood, cultured in vitro. These receptors were obtained from a human donor who had recovered from COVID-19.

The chain couples TRBV6-1 to TRBJ2-2; possible D gene TRBD1, 6 bases. The CDR3 is 16 residues long. CDR1 is MNHNS, CDR2 SASEGT, per germline. Trimming left V 6 bases short and J 1 base short, with 15 bases between. The CDR3 loop reads CASRRGQLGNTGELFF. In nucleotides, the CDR3 is TGTGCCAGCAGACGGGGACAACTTGGGAACACCGGGGAGCTGTTTTTT.

This chain uses TRBV7-8 with TRBJ2-3; 7 nucleotides match TRBD1. Per germline, CDR1 SGHVS and CDR2 FQNEAQ. This CDR3 has 15 amino acids. Losses at the gene ends were 6 bases for V and 1 base for J; bases not matched to a gene: 7. The DNA for the CDR3 is TGTGCCAGCAGTTTTGGACAGGTCCGCACAGATACGCAGTATTTT. Translation: CASSFGQVRTDTQYF.

The chain uses TRBV7-9 and TRBJ1-1; D might be TRBD1 (5 bases). Germline CDR1 is SEHNR and CDR2 is FQNEAQ (reference sequence). Trimming cost V 3 bases and J 8 bases, with 13 bases left between them. CDR3 length: 13 amino acids. Here the CDR3 reads CASSFSGSPEAFF. In DNA form, the CDR3 reads TGTGCCAGCAGCTTCTCAGGGTCCCCCGAAGCTTTCTTT. Complete variable domain (other parts from reference TRBV7-9 and TRBJ1-1): DTGVSQNPRHKITKRGQNVTFRCDPISEHNRLYWYRQTLGQGPEFLTYFQNEAQLEKSRLLSDRFSAERPKGSFSTLEIQRTEQGDSAMYLCASSFSGSPEAFFGQGTRLTVV.

The chain recombines TRBV7-6 with TRBJ1-1, with 7 bases lining up with TRBD1. With V trimmed by 5 bases and J by 3 bases, 3 bases remained unmatched. The CDR3 is 13 amino acids. The germline V gene encodes CDR1 SGHVS and CDR2 FNYEAQ. This CDR3 reads CASSQDRDTEAFF. The DNA of the CDR3 is TGTGCCAGCAGCCAAGACAGGGACACTGAAGCTTTCTTT. The variable domain in full, completed from reference TRBV7-6 and TRBJ1-1, reads GAGVSQSPRYKVTKRGQDVALRCDPISGHVSLYWYRQALGQGPEFLTYFNYEAQQDKSGLPNDRFSAERPEGSISTLTIQRTEQRDSAMYRCASSQDRDTEAFFGQGTRLTVV.

V gene TRBV7-2 combines with J gene TRBJ2-1, with D unresolved. The CDR3 loop spans 13 amino acids. Trimming took off 5 bases at V and 9 bases at J, with 14 bases between the two ends. Germline V gene sequence: CDR1 SGHTA, CDR2 FQGNSA. CDR3 amino acids: CASSPGSFGEQFF. CDR3 bases: TGTGCCAGCAGCCCGGGCTCATTCGGTGAGCAGTTCTTC.

This clonotype occurred once. The V call is TRBV11-3, the J call TRBJ2-3; 7 nucleotides match TRBD1. Germline CDR1 SGHNT, CDR2 YENEEA. The CDR3 is made up of 14 amino acids. The J segment lost 2 bases and the V segment lost 5 bases, leaving 4 bases of the junction unmatched. CDR3 sequence: CASSRDRDTDTQYF. DNA of the CDR3: TGTGCCAGCAGCCGGGACAGAGACACAGATACGCAGTATTTT.

This clonotype was counted a few times. The CDR3 DNA follows: TGTGCCAGTAGTATATTAACAGGGGCTGGGAGATATGGCTACACCTTC. Translated, it gives CASSILTGAGRYGYTF. V and J are TRBV19 and TRBJ1-2, with TRBD1 matching over 7 bases. V lost 2 bases, J lost 5 bases, and 11 bases stayed unmatched. Germline lookup yields CDR1 LNHDA and CDR2 SQIVND (reference sequence). This CDR3 spans 16 amino acids.

This clonotype has only a few counts. The J gene is TRBJ1-1, the V gene TRBV19; no clear D gene. Germline V lookup: CDR1 LNHDA, CDR2 SQIVND (reference sequence). The length of the CDR3 is 14 residues. V lost 2 bases to trimming and J lost 8 bases, with 15 bases between them. The CDR3 nucleotides are TGTGCCAGTAGTATAATGACACCCCCGGGGGAAGCTTTCTTT. Residues: CASSIMTPPGEAFF.

The chain links TRBV20-1 to TRBJ2-5, with D possibly TRBD2 on 5 matching bases. V was trimmed by 5 bases and J by 1 base, leaving 20 bases between them. CDR1 and CDR2 from the germline V gene are DFQATT and SNEGSKA (reference sequence). The CDR3 extends over 16 amino acids. The CDR3 spells CSAPSVRTSGQETQYF. The CDR3 region has the DNA TGCAGTGCTCCTTCAGTTCGAACTAGTGGCCAAGAGACCCAGTACTTC.

The V gene is TRBV16, the J gene TRBJ1-5, with D uncertain. CDR3 length equals 15 residues. The germline V gene has CDR1 KGHSY and CDR2 FQNENV. Trimming removed 2 bases at V and 1 base at J, with 9 bases between. In DNA form, the CDR3 reads TGTGCCAGCAGCCAAGGTGGAGGAAGCAATCAGCCCCAGCATTTT. Translating gives CASSQGGGSNQPQHF.

To note about this clonotype: The junction differs from germline at one of its ends, possibly a read error. The genes are TRBV6-5 and TRBJ2-1; D is perhaps TRBD1 or TRBD2 (5 bases each). The CDR3 has 13 amino acids. The germline V gene has CDR1 MNHEY and CDR2 SVGAGI. CDR3 sequence (DNA): TGTGCCAGCAGTTCTGTCCCGGGACGGCCGGCGATCTTC. Translation: CASSSVPGRPAIF.

The chain is built from TRBV20-1 and TRBJ1-1; D call uncertain. The germline CDR1 and CDR2 sequences are DFQATT and SNEGSKA (reference sequence). This CDR3 comprises 13 residues. With 3 bases removed from V and 4 bases from J, the gap between germline ends came to 12 bases. For the CDR3, the DNA is TGCAGTGCTAGCATGGCCACGGGCACTGAAGCTTTCTTT. This codes for CSASMATGTEAFF.

The chain recombines TRBV20-1 with TRBJ2-3; the D gene is possibly TRBD1 (6 bases). Germline CDR1 is DFQATT and CDR2 is SNEGSKA (reference sequence). The CDR3 totals 13 residues. The V and J ends lost 6 bases and 1 base respectively, with 11 bases between them. This CDR3 is CSAISGGTDTQYF. The CDR3 bases are TGCAGTGCCATTTCAGGGGGCACAGATACGCAGTATTTT.

The CDR3 DNA reads as TGTGCCAGCAGCTTATGCCAGACAGGGGATTATAGCAATCAGCCCCAGCATTTT. Protein: CASSLCQTGDYSNQPQHF. The chain carries TRBV7-3 and TRBJ1-5; 8 bases align to TRBD1. CDR1 is SGHTA and CDR2 is FQGTGA in the germline V gene. The trim removed 2 bases at V and 0 bases at J, leaving 9 bases unmatched. The CDR3 extends over 18 amino acids.

The genes are TRBV6-4 and TRBJ2-3; tentative D call: TRBD2 (5 bases). CDR3 size: 15 residues. The V gene lost 4 bases and the J gene lost 0 bases, with 11 bases spanning the gap. Germline values: CDR1 MRHNA, CDR2 SNTAGT. DNA for the CDR3: TGTGCCAGCAGTGTCGAGGGTGTAAGCACAGATACGCAGTATTTT. It yields the protein CASSVEGVSTDTQYF.

The chain carries TRBV27 and TRBJ2-7; TRBD1 is a possible D gene (6 bases). Germline CDR1 is MNHEY and CDR2 is SMNVEV (reference sequence). With 2 bases removed from V and 4 bases from J, the gap between germline ends came to 9 bases. The CDR3 loop spans 13 amino acids. In DNA, the CDR3 is TGTGCCAGCAGTTTAAGACAGGAATACGAGCAGTACTTC. Protein sequence: CASSLRQEYEQYF.

This chain connects TRBV20-1 to TRBJ2-7; weak D call: TRBD2 (6 bases). The CDR3 has 13 residues. Trimming removed 1 base at V and 1 base at J, with 8 bases between. Germline assignment: CDR1 DFQATT and CDR2 SNEGSKA (reference sequence). The CDR3 reads CSARGGLSYEQYF. The CDR3, as DNA: TGCAGTGCTAGAGGGGGACTTTCCTACGAGCAGTACTTC.

The chain links TRBV6-1 to TRBJ1-5; D is uncertain. The CDR3 is made up of 13 amino acids. CDR1 is MNHNS, CDR2 SASEGT, per germline. Trimming stripped 10 bases from V and 3 bases from J, with 13 bases between. The CDR3 region is CATTVGNNQPQHF. Written as DNA, the CDR3 is TGTGCCACAACCGTTGGGAACAATCAGCCCCAGCATTTT.

This clonotype was recorded a few times. CDR3 sequence: CASSGEEPYNSPLHF. Written as DNA, the CDR3 is TGTGCCAGCAGTGGCGAAGAGCCCTATAATTCACCCCTCCACTTT. The genes are TRBV2 and TRBJ1-6; D gene ambiguous. Per germline, CDR1 SNHLY and CDR2 FYNNEI. Trimming cost V 4 bases and J 2 bases, with 9 bases left between them. CDR3 size: 15 residues.

This clonotype was found once. This chain connects TRBV20-1 to TRBJ2-1, with TRBD2 matching over 13 bases. V lost 5 bases to trimming and J lost 2 bases; unmatched junction nucleotides: 6. Germline values: CDR1 DFQATT, CDR2 SNEGSKA (reference sequence). The CDR3 runs 16 residues. DNA for the CDR3: TGCAGTGCTGTTGACGGGACTAGCGGGACCTACAATGAGCAGTTCTTC. It is translated as CSAVDGTSGTYNEQFF.